The 24 T cell receptor beta chains below come from one sample, sequenced in a study of blood T cell repertoires in COVID-19. Sequencing was performed with immunoSEQ multiplex PCR; in TCRdb, only in-frame clones are kept and a portion is missing. The sample includes some 250,000 clones, approximately 83% of them seen just once. Input material: peripheral blood. The source is a woman in her 30s who had recovered from COVID-19.

J is TRBJ2-2 and V is TRBV19, with a weak D call TRBD1 (5 bases). The length of the CDR3 is 16 residues. The ends were cut back, 3 bases at V and 1 base at J, with 12 bases in the middle. Germline-derived CDR1 and CDR2 are LNHDA and SQIVND (reference sequence). The chain's CDR3 is CASSIQTALNTGELFF. The CDR3 DNA is TGTGCCAGTAGTATCCAGACAGCACTGAACACCGGGGAGCTGTTTTTT.

V usage is TRBV28 and J usage is TRBJ2-3, with 8 positions matching TRBD2. The germline gives CDR1 MDHEN, CDR2 SYDVKM. J was trimmed by 4 bases and V by 4 bases; bases with no gene match: 7. There are 15 residues in the CDR3. The DNA of the CDR3 is TGTGCCAGCAGTTCGGGGGGGGAGGGGCCAGATACGCAGTATTTT. Its translation: CASSSGGEGPDTQYF.

The J gene is TRBJ2-5, the V gene TRBV18, with 7 bases that match TRBD2. The ends lost 0 bases at V and 4 bases at J; junction bases unmatched: 8. Germline CDR1 KGHSH, CDR2 LQKENI. The CDR3 covers 16 residues. This chain's CDR3 is CASSPPPGTGGETQYF. DNA for the CDR3: TGTGCCAGCTCACCACCTCCGGGAACGGGAGGAGAGACCCAGTACTTC.

The genes are TRBV3-1 (or the pseudogene TRBV3-2) and TRBJ1-4; a weak D match, TRBD1 (5 bases). Germline values: CDR1 LGHDT, CDR2 YNNKEL (reference sequence). The CDR3 is made up of 17 amino acids. V was pared by 4 bases and J by 6 bases, with 21 bases between. The CDR3 protein is CASSPQGHGPQDEKLFF. The CDR3 DNA is TGTGCCAGCAGCCCCCAGGGTCATGGTCCCCAAGATGAAAAACTGTTTTTT.

The chain joins TRBV13 to TRBJ1-3; 7 bases align to TRBD1. Germline V lookup: CDR1 PRHDT, CDR2 FYEKMQ (reference sequence). The CDR3 contains 16 residues. Germline trimming cut 5 bases from V and 4 bases from J; bases unmatched to any gene: 11. The CDR3: CASSQQLTGDGNTIYF. DNA of the CDR3: TGTGCCAGCAGCCAGCAACTAACAGGGGACGGAAACACCATATATTTT.

The chain couples TRBV20-1 to TRBJ2-5; possible D gene TRBD2, 6 bases. Germline V gene lookup returns CDR1 DFQATT and CDR2 SNEGSKA (reference sequence). The CDR3 is 13 amino acids. Deletions cut 3 bases from V and 7 bases from J, with 15 bases between. This chain's CDR3 is CSASTSPGGTQYF. Here the CDR3 DNA reads TGCAGTGCTAGTACTAGCCCGGGTGGGACCCAGTACTTC.

This chain uses TRBV10-2 with TRBJ2-5; possible D gene TRBD2, 5 bases. The CDR3 is made up of 14 amino acids. CDR1 is WSHSY and CDR2 is SAAADI in the germline V gene. V lost 6 bases and J 4 bases, leaving 15 bases between the germline ends. The DNA for the CDR3 is TGCGCCAGCAGGGTTGGGCTAGCCAGAGAGACCCAGTACTTC. Its protein is CASRVGLARETQYF.

The chain carries TRBV5-1 and TRBJ1-2; D may be TRBD1 (6 bases). The V end was cut by 4 bases, the J end by 3 bases, with 16 bases between. The germline V gene encodes CDR1 SGHRS and CDR2 YFSETQ. The CDR3 totals 15 residues. CDR3 bases: TGCGCCAGCAGCCTAACCATACAGGGTTACTATGGCTACACCTTC. It is translated as CASSLTIQGYYGYTF. Looking up the rest from reference TRBV5-1 and TRBJ1-2 gives the full variable domain: KAGVTQTPRYLIKTRGQQVTLSCSPISGHRSVSWYQQTPGQGLQFLFEYFSETQRNKGNFPGRFSGRQFSNSRSEMNVSTLELGDSALYLCASSLTIQGYYGYTFGSGTRLTVV.

V usage is TRBV7-3 and J usage is TRBJ2-1, with 7 bases fitting TRBD1. Germline CDR1 is SGHTA and CDR2 is FQGTGA. V dropped 2 bases and J dropped 8; count of bases not matched to a gene: 9. The CDR3 length is 15 residues. CDR3 in DNA: TGTGCCAGCAGCTTAGGGACAGTTGTACCCGATGAGCAGTTCTTC. Its protein is CASSLGTVVPDEQFF.

Written as DNA, the CDR3 is TGCAGCGTTGAAAGTCGGCTAGCGGGGTACCAAGAGACCCAGTACTTC. This sequence encodes CSVESRLAGYQETQYF. The chain joins TRBV29-1 to TRBJ2-5, with 9 bases fitting TRBD2. The CDR3 loop spans 16 amino acids. Germline V gene lookup returns CDR1 SQVTM and CDR2 ANQGSEA. The J segment lost 0 bases and the V segment lost 2 bases, leaving 7 bases of the junction unmatched. The whole variable domain, remainder taken from reference TRBV29-1 and TRBJ2-5, is SAVISQKPSRDICQRGTSLTIQCQVDSQVTMMFWYRQQPGQSLTLIATANQGSEATYESGFVIDKFPISRPNLTFSTLTVSNMSPEDSSIYLCSVESRLAGYQETQYFGPGTRLLVL.

This chain uses TRBV7-2 with TRBJ1-3; 8 bases match TRBD1. The junction had 2 bases not matched to a gene; V was cut back by 1 base and J by 0 bases. The CDR3 loop spans 16 amino acids. Per germline, CDR1 SGHTA and CDR2 FQGNSA. The CDR3 DNA reads TGTGCCAGCAGCTTAGGACAGGGGAGCTCTGGAAACACCATATATTTT. This sequence encodes CASSLGQGSSGNTIYF.

This chain connects TRBV7-2 to TRBJ2-7; 7 bases are shared with TRBD1. Germline CDR1 reads SGHTA; CDR2 reads FQGNSA. The CDR3 extends over 15 amino acids. Losses at the gene ends were 5 bases for V and 0 bases for J; bases not matched to a gene: 7. CDR3 nucleotide sequence: TGTGCCAGCAGCACTTACAGGGGCCCCTCCTACGAGCAGTACTTC. Translating it yields CASSTYRGPSYEQYF. Using reference TRBV7-2 and TRBJ2-7 for the parts outside the CDR3, the full variable domain is GAGVSQSPSNKVTEKGKDVELRCDPISGHTALYWYRQSLGQGLEFLIYFQGNSAPDKSGLPSDRFSAERTGGSVSTLTIQRTQQEDSAVYLCASSTYRGPSYEQYFGPGTRLTVT.

The chain is built from TRBV12-3 or TRBV12-4 and TRBJ1-5; D gene uncertain. V dropped 5 bases and J dropped 6 bases, with 8 bases sitting between them. CDR3 length: 12 amino acids. The CDR3 is CASSADFQPQHF. CDR3 DNA sequence: TGTGCCAGCAGTGCGGACTTTCAGCCCCAGCATTTT.

The genes are TRBV6-5 and TRBJ1-2; possible D gene TRBD1, 5 bases. Germline lookup yields CDR1 MNHEY and CDR2 SVGAGI. Trimming shortened V by 7 bases and J by 4 bases, and 16 bases separated the two germline ends. This CDR3 has 14 amino acids. The CDR3 coding sequence is TGTGCCAGCACGGTCGGGGGTTGGAGCTATGGCTACACCTTC. Amino acids: CASTVGGWSYGYTF.

In this sample, this clone turned up a few times. The rearrangement links TRBV14 to TRBJ2-7; D gene uncertain. Germline V gene sequence: CDR1 SGHDN, CDR2 FVKESK. The length of the CDR3 is 12 residues. Trimming cost V 1 base and J 4 bases, with 5 bases left between them. The CDR3 sequence: CASSQGLYEQYF. The CDR3 DNA reads TGTGCCAGCAGCCAAGGACTTTACGAGCAGTACTTC.

This chain uses TRBV19 with TRBJ2-7; TRBD1 might be the D (6 bases). Trimming stripped 6 bases from V and 0 bases from J, with 24 bases between. This CDR3 is built from 18 residues. Germline V gives CDR1 LNHDA, CDR2 SQIVND (reference sequence). DNA for the CDR3: TGTGCCAGTAGCCCTAGATCACCCACAGGGCGATTCTCCTACGAGCAGTACTTC. This gives the protein CASSPRSPTGRFSYEQYF.

The chain employs TRBV4-3 and TRBJ2-2; D is unclear. This CDR3 has 14 amino acids. Germline CDR1 is LGHNA and CDR2 is YSLEER. Trimming left V 2 bases short and J 2 bases short, with 6 bases between. In DNA, the CDR3 is TGCGCCAGCAGCCAACACCTAAACACCGGGGAGCTGTTTTTT. Encoded protein: CASSQHLNTGELFF.

The table lists this clone with a count of one. V usage is TRBV7-3 and J usage is TRBJ2-2; 7 nucleotides align to TRBD2. Trimming took 2 bases from V and 0 from J; bases not matched to a gene: 9. This CDR3 spans 18 amino acids. Germline V gene sequence: CDR1 SGHTA, CDR2 FQGTGA. The CDR3 loop reads CASSLGATGTTNTGELFF. The CDR3 coding sequence is TGTGCCAGCAGCTTAGGCGCTACCGGGACTACGAACACCGGGGAGCTGTTTTTT.

This sequence joins TRBV7-4 and TRBJ1-1; 7 bases line up with TRBD1. CDR1 and CDR2 (germline): SGHVT, SQSDAQ. The CDR3 sequence is 19 residues long. V was pared by 0 bases and J by 1 base, with 14 bases of the junction left unmatched. CDR3 in amino acids: CASSLALMGQGVPNTEAFF. The CDR3 coding sequence is TGTGCCAGCAGCTTAGCGCTGATGGGGCAGGGGGTACCGAACACTGAAGCTTTCTTT.

This chain links TRBV5-4 with TRBJ1-5; D is ambiguous. This CDR3 is built from 13 residues. CDR1 is SGHNT and CDR2 is YYREEE in the germline V gene (reference sequence). Trimming took 2 bases from V and 2 from J, leaving 5 bases between them. The CDR3, as DNA: TGTGCCAGCAGCTTCGGTCGCAATCAGCCCCAGCATTTT. This codes for CASSFGRNQPQHF. The whole variable domain, filled in from reference TRBV5-4 and TRBJ1-5, reads ETGVTQSPTHLIKTRGQQVTLRCSSQSGHNTVSWYQQALGQGPQFIFQYYREEENGRGNFPPRFSGLQFPNYSSELNVNALELDDSALYLCASSFGRNQPQHFGDGTRLSIL.

V usage is TRBV4-3 and J usage is TRBJ1-6; no clear D. The CDR3 is 15 residues long. V was pared by 0 bases and J by 8 bases, with 11 bases between. CDR1 is LGHNA and CDR2 is YSLEER in the germline V gene. DNA of the CDR3: TGCGCCAGCAGCCAAGAAAGAGTGTCGTATTCACCCCTCCACTTT. This encodes CASSQERVSYSPLHF.

The chain carries TRBV7-9 and TRBJ2-2; 7 bases line up with TRBD2. The CDR3 consists of 16 residues. V lost 5 bases, J lost 0 bases, and 6 bases stayed unmatched. Per the germline V gene, CDR1 is SEHNR and CDR2 is FQNEAQ (reference sequence). CDR3 residues: CASSLPRGTNTGELFF. The CDR3 DNA reads as TGTGCCAGCAGCCTACCGCGGGGGACGAACACCGGGGAGCTGTTTTTT.

In this sample, this clone turned up a few times. V usage is TRBV30 and J usage is TRBJ2-7; D is unclear. This CDR3 spans 11 amino acids. Between the trimmed V and J ends, which lost 1 base and 4 bases, there was a span of 5 bases. The germline CDR1 and CDR2 sequences are GTSNPN and SVGIG (reference sequence). The CDR3 reads CAWSGSYEQYF. The CDR3 nucleotides read TGTGCCTGGAGTGGCAGTTACGAGCAGTACTTC. The entire variable domain, with the rest obtained from reference TRBV30 and TRBJ2-7, is as follows: SQTIHQWPATLVQPVGSPLSLECTVEGTSNPNLYWYRQAAGRGLQLLFYSVGIGQISSEVPQNLSASRPQDRQFILSSKKLLLSDSGFYLCAWSGSYEQYFGPGTRLTVT.

The chain joins TRBV5-4 to TRBJ2-5; 7 bases are a match to TRBD2. V lost 3 bases and J lost 0; bases outside the gene matches: 8. Per the germline V gene, CDR1 is SGHNT and CDR2 is YYREEE (reference sequence). The CDR3 loop spans 16 amino acids. The CDR3 nucleotides are TGTGCCAGCAGCTCGGGGGGAGGCAGAAACCAAGAGACCCAGTACTTC. Translating gives CASSSGGGRNQETQYF. The complete variable domain, with remaining parts taken from reference TRBV5-4 and TRBJ2-5, reads ETGVTQSPTHLIKTRGQQVTLRCSSQSGHNTVSWYQQALGQGPQFIFQYYREEENGRGNFPPRFSGLQFPNYSSELNVNALELDDSALYLCASSSGGGRNQETQYFGPGTRLLVL.